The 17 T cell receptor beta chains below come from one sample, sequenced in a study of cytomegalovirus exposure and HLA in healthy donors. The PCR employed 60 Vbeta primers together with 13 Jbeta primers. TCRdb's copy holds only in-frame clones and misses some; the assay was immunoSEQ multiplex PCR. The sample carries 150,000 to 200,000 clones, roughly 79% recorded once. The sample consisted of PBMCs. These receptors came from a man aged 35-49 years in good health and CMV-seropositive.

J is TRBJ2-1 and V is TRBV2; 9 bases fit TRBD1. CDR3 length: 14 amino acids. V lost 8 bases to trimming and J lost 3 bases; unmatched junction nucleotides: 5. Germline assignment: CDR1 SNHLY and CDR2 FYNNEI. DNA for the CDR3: TGTGCCAGCGAGCCGGGACAGGGCTACAATGAGCAGTTCTTC. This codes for CASEPGQGYNEQFF.

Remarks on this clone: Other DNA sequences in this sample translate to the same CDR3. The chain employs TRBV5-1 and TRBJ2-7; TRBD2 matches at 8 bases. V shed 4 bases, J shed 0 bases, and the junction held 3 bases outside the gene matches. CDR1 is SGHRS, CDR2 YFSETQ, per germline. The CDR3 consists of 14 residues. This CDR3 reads CASSRSGSSYEQYF. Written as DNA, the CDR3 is TGCGCCAGCAGCCGGAGCGGGAGCTCCTACGAGCAGTACTTC.

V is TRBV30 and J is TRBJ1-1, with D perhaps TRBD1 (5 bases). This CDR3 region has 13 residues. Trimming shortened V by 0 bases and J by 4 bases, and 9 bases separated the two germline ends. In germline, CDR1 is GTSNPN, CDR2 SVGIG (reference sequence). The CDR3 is CAWSVGGGTEAFF. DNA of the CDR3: TGTGCCTGGAGTGTCGGGGGGGGCACTGAAGCTTTCTTT.

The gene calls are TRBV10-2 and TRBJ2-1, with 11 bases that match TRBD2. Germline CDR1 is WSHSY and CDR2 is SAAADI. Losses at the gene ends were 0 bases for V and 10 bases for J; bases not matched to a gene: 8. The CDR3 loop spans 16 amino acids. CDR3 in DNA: TGCGCCAGCAGTGAGTCTAGGAGTCTAGCGGGAGGCGAGCAGTTCTTC. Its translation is CASSESRSLAGGEQFF.

The CDR3 loop reads CASSLGVSGLQETQYF. The CDR3 coding sequence is TGTGCCAGCAGCTTAGGGGTTAGCGGATTACAAGAGACCCAGTACTTC. The V gene is TRBV7-8, the J gene TRBJ2-5; the D gene is possibly TRBD2 (6 bases). Germline V gene lookup returns CDR1 SGHVS and CDR2 FQNEAQ. The CDR3 runs 16 residues. V lost 1 base and J lost 2, with 14 bases in between.

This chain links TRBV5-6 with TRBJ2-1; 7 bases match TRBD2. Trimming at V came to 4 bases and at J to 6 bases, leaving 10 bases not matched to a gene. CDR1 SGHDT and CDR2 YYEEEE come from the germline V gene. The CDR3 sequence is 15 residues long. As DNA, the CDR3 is TGTGCCAGCAGCAATAGCGGGTTGAACCGCAATGAGCAGTTCTTC. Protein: CASSNSGLNRNEQFF.

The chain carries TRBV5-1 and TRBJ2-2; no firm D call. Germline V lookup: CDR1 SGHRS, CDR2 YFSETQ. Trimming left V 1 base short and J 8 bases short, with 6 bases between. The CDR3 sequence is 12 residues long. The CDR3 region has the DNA TGCGCCAGCAGCTTGTCGAGGGGGGAGCTGTTTTTT. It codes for CASSLSRGELFF. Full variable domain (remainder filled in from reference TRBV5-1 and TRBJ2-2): KAGVTQTPRYLIKTRGQQVTLSCSPISGHRSVSWYQQTPGQGLQFLFEYFSETQRNKGNFPGRFSGRQFSNSRSEMNVSTLELGDSALYLCASSLSRGELFFGEGSRLTVL.

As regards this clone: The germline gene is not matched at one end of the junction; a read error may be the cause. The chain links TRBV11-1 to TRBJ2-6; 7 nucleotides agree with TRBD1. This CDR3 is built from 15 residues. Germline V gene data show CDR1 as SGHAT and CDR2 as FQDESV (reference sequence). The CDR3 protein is CASSSQGPGANGLTF. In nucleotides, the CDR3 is TGTGCCAGCAGCTCACAGGGGCCTGGGGCCAACGGCCTGACTTTC.

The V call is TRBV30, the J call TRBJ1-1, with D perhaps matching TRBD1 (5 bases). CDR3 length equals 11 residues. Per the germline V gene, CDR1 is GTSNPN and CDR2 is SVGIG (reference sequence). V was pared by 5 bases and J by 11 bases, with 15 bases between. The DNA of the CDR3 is TGTGCCTGGGTGGGGGGGAGGGTTGCTTTCTTT. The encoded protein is CAWVGGRVAFF.

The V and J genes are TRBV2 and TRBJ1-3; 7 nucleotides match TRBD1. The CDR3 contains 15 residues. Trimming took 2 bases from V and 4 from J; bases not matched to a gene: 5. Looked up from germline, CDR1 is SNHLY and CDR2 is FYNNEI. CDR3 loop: CASSETVTGGNTIYF. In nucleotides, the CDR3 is TGTGCCAGCAGTGAAACGGTGACAGGGGGAAACACCATATATTTT.

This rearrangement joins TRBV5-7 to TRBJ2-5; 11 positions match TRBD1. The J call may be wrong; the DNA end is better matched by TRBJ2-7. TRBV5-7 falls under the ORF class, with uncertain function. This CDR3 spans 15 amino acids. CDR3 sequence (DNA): TGTGCCAGCAGCTCACCGGGACAGGGGGGAAACGAGCAGTACTTC. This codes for CASSSPGQGGNEQYF.

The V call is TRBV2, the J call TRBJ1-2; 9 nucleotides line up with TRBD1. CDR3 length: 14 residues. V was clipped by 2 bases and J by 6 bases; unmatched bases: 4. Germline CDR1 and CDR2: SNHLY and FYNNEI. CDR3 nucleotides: TGTGCCAGCAGTGAACGGGACAGGGCCGATGGCTACACCTTC. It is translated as CASSERDRADGYTF. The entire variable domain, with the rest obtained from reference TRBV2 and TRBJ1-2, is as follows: EPEVTQTPSHQVTQMGQEVILRCVPISNHLYFYWYRQILGQKVEFLVSFYNNEISEKSEIFDDQFSVERPDGSNFTLKIRSTKLEDSAMYFCASSERDRADGYTFGSGTRLTVV.

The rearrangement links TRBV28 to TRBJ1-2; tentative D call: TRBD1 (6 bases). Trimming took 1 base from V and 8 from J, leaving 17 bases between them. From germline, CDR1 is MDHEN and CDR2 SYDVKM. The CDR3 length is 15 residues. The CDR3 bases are TGTGCCAGCAGTTTATCTCAACAGGGCCCGGGAGGCTACACCTTC. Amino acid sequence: CASSLSQQGPGGYTF.

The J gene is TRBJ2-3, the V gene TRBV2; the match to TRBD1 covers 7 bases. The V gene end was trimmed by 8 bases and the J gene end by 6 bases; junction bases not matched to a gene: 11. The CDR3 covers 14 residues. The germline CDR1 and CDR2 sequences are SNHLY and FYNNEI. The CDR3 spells CASWTGQPADTQYF. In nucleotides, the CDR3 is TGTGCCAGCTGGACGGGACAGCCGGCGGATACGCAGTATTTT.

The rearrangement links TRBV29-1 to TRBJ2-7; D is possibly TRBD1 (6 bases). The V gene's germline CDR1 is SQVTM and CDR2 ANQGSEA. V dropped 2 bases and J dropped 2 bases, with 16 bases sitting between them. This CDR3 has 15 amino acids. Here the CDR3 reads CSVEFPRGSPYEQYF. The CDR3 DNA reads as TGCAGCGTTGAATTTCCCAGGGGAAGTCCCTACGAGCAGTACTTC.

For the CDR3, the DNA is TGTGCCATCAGAAACCAGACAGCTAACTATGGCTACACCTTC. Its protein product is CAIRNQTANYGYTF. J is TRBJ1-2 and V is TRBV10-3; D perhaps matches TRBD1 (5 bases). V gave up 6 bases and J gave up 0 bases, with 11 bases separating them. This CDR3 is 14 amino acids long. Per germline, CDR1 ENHRY and CDR2 SYGVKD.

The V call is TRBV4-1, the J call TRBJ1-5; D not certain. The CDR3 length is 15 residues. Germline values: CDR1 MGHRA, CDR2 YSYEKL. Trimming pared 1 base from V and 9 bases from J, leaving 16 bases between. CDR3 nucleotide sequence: TGCGCCAGCAGCCAAGGGACGGTCGGGATTGGGCCCCAGCATTTT. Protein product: CASSQGTVGIGPQHF.